A single sample gave rise to the 24 T cell receptor beta chains below, sequenced in a study of shared clonotypes between healthy human individuals (dated by TCRdb to the early 2020s). Library preparation employed the immunoSEQ multiplex PCR assay. The immuneACCESS repertoire file appears here via TCRdb, limited to in-frame rearrangements. These files lack a portion of the clones; in checked studies, under half of the deficit traces to unresolved V genes, and the cause of the others is not known. A total of about 510,000 clones appear in this sample, over 75% of them only once. Approximately 12% of the sample rests with the top ten. Sequenced material: PBMCs. These receptors all come from a woman aged 40 to 50 in good health. Some clones in this sample may be carry-over from other donors' samples.

The genes are TRBV5-1 and TRBJ1-1, with D uncertain. Germline values: CDR1 SGHRS, CDR2 YFSETQ. The CDR3 is 14 amino acids. V was pared by 1 base and J by 4 bases, with 11 bases between. In nucleotides, the CDR3 is TGCGCCAGCAGCTTGTCGGGGTCGACCACTGAAGCTTTCTTT. Encoded protein: CASSLSGSTTEAFF.

The V call is TRBV5-4, the J call TRBJ2-3; 8 bases agree with TRBD2. This CDR3 is 16 amino acids long. Germline CDR1 reads SGHNT; CDR2 reads YYREEE (reference sequence). The J segment lost 1 base and the V segment lost 1 base, leaving 5 bases of the junction unmatched. The CDR3 here is CASSLKAGGGTDTQYF. For the CDR3, the DNA is TGTGCCAGCAGCTTGAAGGCGGGAGGAGGCACAGATACGCAGTATTTT. The complete variable domain, with remaining parts taken from reference TRBV5-4 and TRBJ2-3, reads ETGVTQSPTHLIKTRGQQVTLRCSSQSGHNTVSWYQQALGQGPQFIFQYYREEENGRGNFPPRFSGLQFPNYSSELNVNALELDDSALYLCASSLKAGGGTDTQYFGPGTRLTVL.

This chain links TRBV28 with TRBJ1-4; TRBD1 is a possible D gene (6 bases). V lost 8 bases to trimming and J lost 5 bases, with 12 bases between them. The CDR3 is 13 residues long. CDR1 MDHEN and CDR2 SYDVKM come from the germline V gene. DNA of the CDR3: TGTGCCAGCGGTGGGGGGCGCAATGAAAAACTGTTTTTT. Translation: CASGGGRNEKLFF. The complete variable domain, with remaining parts taken from reference TRBV28 and TRBJ1-4, reads DVKVTQSSRYLVKRTGEKVFLECVQDMDHENMFWYRQDPGLGLRLIYFSYDVKMKEKGDIPEGYSVSREKKERFSLILESASTNQTSMYLCASGGGRNEKLFFGSGTQLSVL.

The chain uses TRBV6-1 and TRBJ2-7, with 8 bases lining up with TRBD2. Per the germline V gene, CDR1 is MNHNS and CDR2 is SASEGT. V lost 4 bases, J lost 3 bases, and 5 bases stayed unmatched. This CDR3 region has 14 residues. Here the CDR3 DNA reads TGTGCCAGCAGTGTTACTAGCGGTCGCTACGAGCAGTACTTC. Translation: CASSVTSGRYEQYF.

Only one count was recorded for this clone. The V gene is TRBV7-8, the J gene TRBJ2-1; D is perhaps TRBD2 (6 bases). The CDR3 covers 13 residues. With 5 bases removed from V and 5 bases from J, the gap between germline ends came to 10 bases. Per germline, CDR1 SGHVS and CDR2 FQNEAQ. The CDR3 nucleotides are TGTGCCAGCAGCCTGGACTATCACAATGAGCAGTTCTTC. Protein: CASSLDYHNEQFF. Together with reference TRBV7-8 and TRBJ2-1, the CDR3 gives the full variable domain: GAGVSQSPRYKVAKRGQDVALRCDPISGHVSLFWYQQALGQGPEFLTYFQNEAQLDKSGLPSDRFFAERPEGSVSTLKIQRTQQEDSAVYLCASSLDYHNEQFFGPGTRLTVL.

This sequence joins TRBV19 and TRBJ2-3, with 13 bases that match TRBD2. The V gene end was trimmed by 5 bases and the J gene end by 6 bases; junction bases not matched to a gene: 5. This CDR3 has 15 residues. The germline gives CDR1 LNHDA, CDR2 SQIVND (reference sequence). The CDR3 sequence: CASSAGLAGRDTQYF. CDR3 in DNA: TGTGCCAGTAGTGCGGGACTAGCGGGAAGGGATACGCAGTATTTT.

The chain has TRBV10-3 and TRBJ1-5; D unclear. CDR3 length: 14 residues. Trimming took 1 base from V and 4 from J, leaving 8 bases between them. Per germline, CDR1 ENHRY and CDR2 SYGVKD. CDR3 region: CAISELGRNQPQHF. CDR3 DNA: TGTGCCATCAGTGAGTTGGGCAGAAATCAGCCCCAGCATTTT.

The V call is TRBV7-3, the J call TRBJ2-3, with 7 bases fitting TRBD1. With 0 bases clipped from V and 11 bases from J, the junction kept 8 bases outside the gene matches. Germline CDR1 is SGHTA and CDR2 is FQGTGA. CDR3 size: 14 residues. The CDR3 DNA reads as TGTGCCAGCAGCTTAACGACGACAGGGAGTGGGCAGTATTTT. This gives the protein CASSLTTTGSGQYF.

This clone was seen once. This chain joins TRBV5-4 and TRBJ2-5; 8 bases fit TRBD2. The V and J ends lost 5 bases and 1 base, in that order; junction bases with no gene match: 1. Looked up from germline, CDR1 is SGHNT and CDR2 is YYREEE (reference sequence). The CDR3 is 13 amino acids. CDR3 bases: TGTGCCAGCAGTCGGGGGGGCCAAGAGACCCAGTACTTC. This gives the protein CASSRGGQETQYF.

With respect to this clone: The sample carries other DNA sequences with the same CDR3. This sequence joins TRBV18 and TRBJ2-1; no reliable D call. Germline V lookup: CDR1 KGHSH, CDR2 LQKENI. Trimming took off 2 bases at V and 3 bases at J, with 5 bases between the two ends. CDR3 size: 13 residues. Here the CDR3 reads CASSPTGYNEQFF. The CDR3 DNA reads TGTGCCAGCTCACCAACTGGCTACAATGAGCAGTTCTTC.

The genes are TRBV10-2 and TRBJ1-5, with 9 nucleotides matching TRBD1. Germline loops: CDR1 WSHSY, CDR2 SAAADI. The CDR3 has 15 residues. The J segment lost 7 bases and the V segment lost 7 bases, leaving 11 bases of the junction unmatched. The CDR3 region is CASKQTGGSFQPQHF. DNA of the CDR3: TGCGCCAGCAAACAAACAGGGGGCTCTTTCCAGCCCCAGCATTTT.

The V call is TRBV5-1, the J call TRBJ1-1; D is possibly TRBD1 (6 bases). The germline V gene has CDR1 SGHRS and CDR2 YFSETQ. Trimming removed 0 bases from V and 6 bases from J, with 18 bases in between. The CDR3 loop spans 16 amino acids. CDR3 loop: CASSLAGGRSDAEAFF. DNA for the CDR3: TGCGCCAGCAGCTTGGCCGGGGGCAGATCGGACGCTGAAGCTTTCTTT.

A few counts support this clone. The J gene is TRBJ2-7, the V gene TRBV7-8; possibly TRBD1 for D (7 bases). Per the germline V gene, CDR1 is SGHVS and CDR2 is FQNEAQ. The CDR3 covers 13 residues. V lost 5 bases to trimming and J lost 3 bases, with 11 bases between them. The CDR3 region is CASSAGQSYEQYF. The CDR3 DNA is TGTGCCAGCAGCGCGGGACAGAGCTACGAGCAGTACTTC. Complete variable domain (other parts from reference TRBV7-8 and TRBJ2-7): GAGVSQSPRYKVAKRGQDVALRCDPISGHVSLFWYQQALGQGPEFLTYFQNEAQLDKSGLPSDRFFAERPEGSVSTLKIQRTQQEDSAVYLCASSAGQSYEQYFGPGTRLTVT.

This chain connects TRBV19 to TRBJ2-1; 13 bases align to TRBD2. V lost 1 base and J lost 4; bases outside the gene matches: 1. Germline V gene sequence: CDR1 LNHDA, CDR2 SQIVND (reference sequence). The CDR3 extends over 16 amino acids. The CDR3 loop reads CASSIGGLAGYNEQFF. The CDR3, as DNA: TGTGCCAGTAGTATAGGGGGACTAGCGGGGTACAATGAGCAGTTCTTC.

Here the CDR3 reads CASSSPTGSNTGELFF. The CDR3 coding sequence is TGTGCCAGCAGCTCCCCGACAGGTTCGAACACCGGGGAGCTGTTTTTT. V is TRBV5-5 and J is TRBJ2-2, with D possibly being TRBD1 (6 bases). V was trimmed by 3 bases and J by 0 bases, leaving 12 bases between them. The CDR3 loop spans 16 amino acids. Germline V gives CDR1 SGHKS, CDR2 YYEKEE (reference sequence).

This rearrangement joins TRBV28 to TRBJ1-1; TRBD1 aligns across 10 bases. The CDR3 extends over 13 amino acids. Germline CDR1 MDHEN, CDR2 SYDVKM. Unmatched junction bases numbered 4, after V lost 3 bases and J lost 9 bases. As DNA, the CDR3 is TGTGCCAGCAGTTTGACAGGGGGCAGCAAAGCTTTCTTT. It encodes CASSLTGGSKAFF.

In the case of this clone: At one of its ends the junction is not consistent with the germline gene, which may arise from a read error. The chain carries TRBV7-7 and TRBJ2-2; a weak D match, TRBD1 (6 bases). The CDR3 contains 18 residues. CDR1 SSHAT and CDR2 FNYEAQ come from the germline V gene (reference sequence). CDR3 sequence (DNA): TGTGCTAGCAGCCCTTCACCCGGGACATCTTTGAGGACCGGGGAGCTGTTTTTT. Encoded protein: CASSPSPGTSLRTGELFF.

This clone has only a few counts. The chain is built from TRBV19 and TRBJ2-2; D is unclear. Deletions cut 3 bases from V and 1 base from J, with 6 bases between. Germline V gene lookup returns CDR1 LNHDA and CDR2 SQIVND (reference sequence). CDR3 length equals 14 residues. The DNA of the CDR3 is TGTGCCAGTAGTATTAACCAGAACACCGGGGAGCTGTTTTTT. The encoded protein is CASSINQNTGELFF.

This chain connects TRBV28 to TRBJ2-2; D is perhaps TRBD1 or TRBD2 (5 bases each). Trimming removed 5 bases at V and 7 bases at J, with 20 bases between. This CDR3 has 16 residues. Germline values: CDR1 MDHEN, CDR2 SYDVKM. CDR3 bases: TGTGCCAGCAGTCGGGGACCGTCGTCCGGCGTCGGGGAGCTGTTTTTT. Protein: CASSRGPSSGVGELFF.

This sequence joins TRBV20-1 and TRBJ2-1; D remains ambiguous. Trimming took 3 bases from V and 6 from J, leaving 6 bases between them. The CDR3 runs 11 residues. Germline lookup yields CDR1 DFQATT and CDR2 SNEGSKA (reference sequence). CDR3 loop: CSARTRNEQFF. The DNA for the CDR3 is TGCAGTGCTAGGACACGCAATGAGCAGTTCTTC.

V gene TRBV2 combines with J gene TRBJ2-5, with D possibly matching TRBD2 (7 bases). Germline V gene data show CDR1 as SNHLY and CDR2 as FYNNEI. The V end lost 6 bases, the J end lost 1 base, and 21 bases lay between the germline ends. The CDR3 has 17 amino acids. The CDR3 protein is CASSAGGEGDLQETQYF. For the CDR3, the DNA is TGTGCCAGCAGCGCTGGGGGGGAGGGGGACCTCCAAGAGACCCAGTACTTC.

The gene calls are TRBV20-1 and TRBJ2-3; tentatively, D is TRBD2 (6 bases). The CDR3 is 10 amino acids. V was trimmed by 6 bases and J by 8 bases, leaving 9 bases between them. CDR1 DFQATT and CDR2 SNEGSKA come from the germline V gene (reference sequence). The CDR3 is CSASGGTQYF. In DNA form, the CDR3 reads TGCAGTGCCTCCGGGGGTACGCAGTATTTT.

The rearrangement links TRBV28 to TRBJ2-1; no reliable D call. The CDR3 loop spans 12 amino acids. Germline CDR1 and CDR2: MDHEN and SYDVKM. The V gene lost 2 bases and the J gene lost 5 bases, with 4 bases spanning the gap. DNA of the CDR3: TGTGCCAGCAGTTTACCGAACAATGAGCAGTTCTTC. It specifies CASSLPNNEQFF.

The rearrangement uses TRBV7-2 and TRBJ2-7; 9 bases line up with TRBD1. V lost 6 bases, J lost 4 bases, and 10 bases stayed unmatched. Germline-derived CDR1 and CDR2 are SGHTA and FQGNSA. The CDR3 consists of 15 residues. The CDR3 here is CASRGSGTGKYEQYF. The CDR3 nucleotides read TGTGCCAGCAGGGGATCCGGGACAGGGAAATACGAGCAGTACTTC.